These 25 T cell receptor beta chains were all obtained from the same sample, sequenced in a study of beta chain features in type 1 diabetes. For these TCRs, the target antigens are not known. Isolated RNA was reverse transcribed in full, so expressed TCRB transcripts were sequenced. Sequenced by immunoSEQ multiplex PCR; TCRdb stores in-frame clones only, minus some. The table shows 300,000 to 350,000 clones, with roughly 13% occurring only once. Whole-study results and caveats: Shortening of TCRB CDR3s, moderate but significant, appeared in all four CD4+ subsets of Type 1 diabetes patients.

Material for sequencing was naive CD4+ T cells from blood. The receptors were gathered from a woman between 18 and 29 years old with type 1 diabetes.

This clone has a handful of counts. V and J are TRBV4-1 and TRBJ2-7; TRBD2 matches 10 bases. In germline, CDR1 is MGHRA, CDR2 YSYEKL. V gave up 3 bases and J gave up 9 bases; unmatched junction bases: 14. This CDR3 contains 16 residues. The CDR3 sequence is CASSHGMSGRVSGQYF. The CDR3 DNA sequence: TGCGCCAGCAGCCATGGCATGAGCGGGAGGGTGAGCGGGCAGTACTTC.

In this sample, this clone turned up once. The chain links TRBV2 to TRBJ1-4; D not resolved. V lost 7 bases, J lost 7 bases, and 16 bases lay in between. The CDR3 runs to 14 residues. The germline gives CDR1 SNHLY, CDR2 FYNNEI. Written as DNA, the CDR3 is TGTGCCAGCACCGAGGGAGGGCACGTTGAAAAACTGTTTTTT. Amino acids: CASTEGGHVEKLFF.

The chain employs TRBV27 and TRBJ1-5, with a tentative D call TRBD1 (5 bases). The V end was cut by 3 bases, the J end by 3 bases, with 9 bases between. Germline V gene lookup returns CDR1 MNHEY and CDR2 SMNVEV (reference sequence). CDR3 size: 14 residues. CDR3 sequence: CASSLIGANQPQHF. In DNA, the CDR3 is TGTGCCAGCAGTTTGATAGGGGCCAATCAGCCCCAGCATTTT.

The chain is built from TRBV6-4 and TRBJ2-5, with D maybe TRBD1 (6 bases). Trimming shortened V by 9 bases and J by 0 bases, and 14 bases separated the two germline ends. The CDR3 is 14 amino acids. Germline V gene sequence: CDR1 MRHNA, CDR2 SNTAGT. The CDR3 DNA follows: TGTGCCAGTCCGGGACACTTGTACCAAGAGACCCAGTACTTC. Translated, it gives CASPGHLYQETQYF.

The chain employs TRBV5-1 and TRBJ1-1; no clear D gene. The V gene lost 1 base and the J gene lost 0 bases, with 7 bases spanning the gap. The CDR3 is 14 amino acids. CDR1 SGHRS and CDR2 YFSETQ come from the germline V gene. CDR3 protein: CASSLSDLNTEAFF. CDR3 sequence (DNA): TGCGCCAGCAGCTTGAGTGACTTGAACACTGAAGCTTTCTTT.

The V and J genes are TRBV5-1 and TRBJ2-7; tentatively, D is TRBD1 (6 bases). Germline CDR1 reads SGHRS; CDR2 reads YFSETQ. Trimming cost V 3 bases and J 0 bases, with 16 bases left between them. The CDR3 has 16 amino acids. The DNA of the CDR3 is TGCGCCAGCAGCTCAGCCGGGACAACGATCTCCTACGAGCAGTACTTC. Its translation is CASSSAGTTISYEQYF.

This clone was seen a few times. V usage is TRBV7-9 and J usage is TRBJ2-5; TRBD2 aligns across 11 bases. Looked up from germline, CDR1 is SEHNR and CDR2 is FQNEAQ (reference sequence). The CDR3 is 14 amino acids. The V gene end was trimmed by 3 bases and the J gene end by 6 bases; junction bases not matched to a gene: 3. This chain's CDR3 is CASSFLAGGQTQYF. For the CDR3, the DNA is TGTGCCAGCAGCTTCCTAGCGGGAGGACAGACCCAGTACTTC. The complete variable domain, with remaining parts taken from reference TRBV7-9 and TRBJ2-5, reads DTGVSQNPRHKITKRGQNVTFRCDPISEHNRLYWYRQTLGQGPEFLTYFQNEAQLEKSRLLSDRFSAERPKGSFSTLEIQRTEQGDSAMYLCASSFLAGGQTQYFGPGTRLLVL.

The chain uses TRBV18 and TRBJ1-1; D is unclear. Trimming cost V 6 bases and J 10 bases, with 15 bases left between them. Germline V gene lookup returns CDR1 KGHSH and CDR2 LQKENI. The CDR3 spans 12 residues. CDR3 DNA sequence: TGTGCCAGCTCCCTGCGGGAAAGTGGAGCTTTCTTT. Encoded protein: CASSLRESGAFF.

This chain joins TRBV19 and TRBJ1-4, with 7 bases aligning to TRBD1. The length of the CDR3 is 16 residues. The junction had 9 bases not matched to a gene; V was cut back by 6 bases and J by 2 bases. The V gene's germline CDR1 is LNHDA and CDR2 SQIVND (reference sequence). In DNA, the CDR3 is TGTGCCAGTAGCCCCACGCCACAGGGGACTAATGAAAAACTGTTTTTT. It specifies CASSPTPQGTNEKLFF.

This sequence joins TRBV12-5 and TRBJ2-1, with 10 bases lining up with TRBD1. Trimming at V came to 1 base and at J to 6 bases, leaving 3 bases not matched to a gene. CDR1 is LGHNT and CDR2 is FRNRAP in the germline V gene. The CDR3 runs to 15 residues. The DNA for the CDR3 is TGTGCTAGTGGTTTGGGACAGGGGGCGACCAATGAGCAGTTCTTC. Translating gives CASGLGQGATNEQFF.

This rearrangement joins TRBV9 to TRBJ2-3; maybe TRBD2 (5 bases). The germline gives CDR1 SGDLS, CDR2 YYNGEE. Trimming shortened V by 3 bases and J by 9 bases, and 17 bases separated the two germline ends. CDR3 length equals 14 residues. The CDR3 bases are TGTGCCAGCAGCGCCTCCATCTCTAGCAAGACGCAGTATTTT. Encoded protein: CASSASISSKTQYF.

Only a few counts were recorded for this clone. This chain uses TRBV29-1 with TRBJ2-1, with 16 bases that match TRBD2. V was pared by 4 bases and J by 10 bases, with 7 bases of the junction left unmatched. CDR3 size: 15 residues. Germline V gene sequence: CDR1 SQVTM, CDR2 ANQGSEA. The CDR3 nucleotides are TGCAGCGTTGTGGGACTAGCGGGAGGGCGGCGCGAGCAGTTCTTC. Protein sequence: CSVVGLAGGRREQFF.

This clone has more than one count but fewer than ten. The chain couples TRBV27 to TRBJ2-7; 10 bases match TRBD1. The CDR3 contains 13 residues. Germline values: CDR1 MNHEY, CDR2 SMNVEV (reference sequence). V gave up 8 bases and J gave up 6 bases; unmatched junction bases: 7. For the CDR3, the DNA is TGTGCCAGCTCCCGGGACAGGGGAGGCGAGCAGTACTTC. Amino acid sequence: CASSRDRGGEQYF.

The gene calls are TRBV11-3 and TRBJ2-1; 13 nucleotides line up with TRBD2. The CDR3 runs 18 residues. The trim removed 1 base at V and 3 bases at J, leaving 6 bases unmatched. In germline, CDR1 is SGHNT, CDR2 YENEEA. The CDR3 sequence: CASSLVPGLAGIYNEQFF. CDR3 in DNA: TGTGCCAGCAGCTTAGTTCCGGGACTAGCGGGGATCTACAATGAGCAGTTCTTC.

The V call is TRBV27, the J call TRBJ1-5, with 9 bases that match TRBD1. The CDR3 has 15 residues. Trimming took 11 bases from V and 5 from J; bases not matched to a gene: 13. CDR1 and CDR2 from the germline V gene are MNHEY and SMNVEV (reference sequence). This CDR3 reads CASWSRGQGYQPQHF. The DNA for the CDR3 is TGTGCCTCCTGGAGTCGGGGACAGGGTTATCAGCCCCAGCATTTT.

This clone was seen a handful of times. This rearrangement joins TRBV19 to TRBJ2-3; the D gene is possibly TRBD1 (6 bases). Germline V gives CDR1 LNHDA, CDR2 SQIVND (reference sequence). This CDR3 has 16 amino acids. V gave up 3 bases and J gave up 3 bases, with 16 bases separating them. This CDR3 is CASSIAQGFGTDTQYF. DNA for the CDR3: TGTGCCAGTAGTATCGCTCAGGGGTTTGGAACAGATACGCAGTATTTT.

This sequence joins TRBV7-2 and TRBJ2-2; 8 bases are a match to TRBD2. Trimming cost V 5 bases and J 6 bases; bases outside gene matches: 11. From germline, CDR1 is SGHTA and CDR2 FQGNSA. This CDR3 comprises 16 residues. In DNA, the CDR3 is TGTGCCAGCAGCCCTCACCCGGCGGGAGGCGCCGGGGAGCTGTTTTTT. Translated: CASSPHPAGGAGELFF.

This chain links TRBV10-2 with TRBJ2-5; D possibly corresponds to TRBD2 (6 bases). Germline assignment: CDR1 WSHSY and CDR2 SAAADI. Trimming cost V 4 bases and J 5 bases, with 14 bases left between them. The CDR3 length is 14 residues. The CDR3 here is CASSATNREETQYF. CDR3 nucleotide sequence: TGCGCCAGCAGTGCTACTAATCGGGAGGAGACCCAGTACTTC.

This rearrangement joins TRBV5-1 to TRBJ2-1; no firm D call. Germline CDR1 SGHRS, CDR2 YFSETQ. This CDR3 spans 15 amino acids. With 5 bases removed from V and 10 bases from J, the gap between germline ends came to 22 bases. In DNA, the CDR3 is TGCGCCAGCAGACCCACGGGTCACCCTTTCATGGAGCAGTTCTTC. Amino acid sequence: CASRPTGHPFMEQFF.

This chain connects TRBV6-5 to TRBJ2-3, with TRBD2 as a possible D gene (6 bases). The CDR3 is 14 residues long. V gave up 6 bases and J gave up 5 bases, with 15 bases separating them. The germline V gene encodes CDR1 MNHEY and CDR2 SVGAGI. CDR3 in amino acids: CASRYGLSGDTQYF. CDR3 nucleotide sequence: TGTGCCAGCAGATATGGACTAAGCGGAGATACGCAGTATTTT.

This clone was picked up a small number of times. The J gene is TRBJ2-5, the V gene TRBV5-4; 10 bases agree with TRBD2. CDR3 size: 16 residues. J lost 4 bases, V lost 0 bases, and 6 bases had no gene match. Germline CDR1 and CDR2: SGHNT and YYREEE (reference sequence). In DNA form, the CDR3 reads TGTGCCAGCAGCTTGGACCGAGCGGGAGGGACAGAGACCCAGTACTTC. Translated, it gives CASSLDRAGGTETQYF.

The chain couples TRBV2 to TRBJ2-7, with 7 bases aligning to TRBD1. The CDR3 is 13 residues long. V lost 7 bases and J lost 5; bases outside the gene matches: 8. Germline V gives CDR1 SNHLY, CDR2 FYNNEI. The DNA for the CDR3 is TGTGCCAGCAAGACAGGGTTTTATGACGAGCAGTACTTC. As protein: CASKTGFYDEQYF.

The chain couples TRBV6-5 to TRBJ1-2; weak D call: TRBD1 (6 bases). CDR3 length: 12 amino acids. V was clipped by 9 bases and J by 5 bases, with 13 bases between them. CDR1 is MNHEY and CDR2 is SVGAGI in the germline V gene. CDR3 in amino acids: CARTLQGYGYTF. The CDR3 DNA sequence: TGTGCCAGAACCTTACAGGGTTATGGCTACACCTTC.

The rearrangement uses TRBV5-1 and TRBJ2-7, with a tentative D call TRBD2 (6 bases). Per germline, CDR1 SGHRS and CDR2 YFSETQ. V dropped 1 base and J dropped 2 bases, with 16 bases sitting between them. CDR3 length: 16 amino acids. CDR3 nucleotides: TGCGCCAGCAGCTTGATGGGAGGTGGGTCACCCTACGAGCAGTACGTC. Its translation is CASSLMGGGSPYEQYV.

The chain combines TRBV2 with TRBJ2-5; D call uncertain. Trimming left V 3 bases short and J 1 base short, with 6 bases between. Germline assignment: CDR1 SNHLY and CDR2 FYNNEI. This CDR3 has 13 amino acids. The CDR3 spells CASSDHFQETQYF. The CDR3 DNA follows: TGTGCCAGCAGTGATCACTTCCAAGAGACCCAGTACTTC. The whole variable domain, filled in from reference TRBV2 and TRBJ2-5, reads EPEVTQTPSHQVTQMGQEVILRCVPISNHLYFYWYRQILGQKVEFLVSFYNNEISEKSEIFDDQFSVERPDGSNFTLKIRSTKLEDSAMYFCASSDHFQETQYFGPGTRLLVL.